The clone carrying this T cell receptor (beta chain) was recorded many times. Its antigen is unidentified. This record belongs to a study of T-cell reconstitution after alpha-beta-depleted transplantation in children. Study-level findings and limits: Expanded clones from the graft, numbering several hundred, reportedly supplied alpha-beta T cells about two months after transplant. Some patients' high day-60 TCRbeta diversity was attributed to recipient cells surviving conditioning. Newly produced T cells mostly accounted for T-cell counts and diversity one year post-transplant.

Unique molecular identifiers were incorporated into the prepared TCRbeta library. In TCRdb, the PCR reads were re-called with MiXCR into one record per CDR3 protein. Among fewer than 350,000 distinct CDR3 sequences listed, approximately 7.3% were seen once. The input for sequencing was peripheral blood, taken 360 days after TCRalphabeta/CD19-depleted stem cell transplant. The sequence derives from a female patient aged 2 to 10 who had a stem cell transplant for Fanconi anemia, so the T cells may come from the graft donor.

This chain's CDR3 is CASSYGSTAYEQYV. The CDR3 nucleotides read TGTGCCAGCAGTTACGGCTCGACAGCCTACGAGCAGTACGTC. J is TRBJ2-7 and V is TRBV6-5; a possible D gene is TRBD1 (5 bases). Germline loops: CDR1 MNHEY, CDR2 SVGAGI. V was cut by 2 bases and J by 2 bases, with 10 bases left in between. This CDR3 is built from 14 residues.